The 17 T cell receptor beta chains below were found in one sample sequenced in a study of HIV-infected children after antiretroviral therapy interruption. A 3' RACE protocol on RNA, with unique molecular identifiers, produced the TCR library. TCRdb itself ran the 3' RACE reads through MiXCR, one entry per CDR3 protein. Of about 46,000 distinct CDR3 sequences in the sample, around 4.1% were seen once. Described treatment: PENTA 11 planned treatment interruption arm or continuous ART arm. Source: CD45RA+ CD4+ T cells from PBMCs, pooled from several time points, taken from a donor given antiretroviral therapy, either interrupted or continuous. Subset meaning: naive CD4+ CD45RA+ CD45RO- T cells. Source of these receptors: a pool of human donors with HIV.

Many counts were recorded for this clonotype. The V and J genes are TRBV5-1 and TRBJ2-3, with TRBD2 matching 9 bases. This CDR3 comprises 15 residues. Trimming removed 1 base from V and 2 bases from J; junction bases left unmatched: 2. Germline CDR1 is SGHRS and CDR2 is YFSETQ. The CDR3 reads CASSLLAGPTDTQYF. For the CDR3, the DNA is TGCGCCAGCAGCTTGCTAGCGGGGCCCACAGATACGCAGTATTTT.

This clonotype was seen ten or more times. The rearrangement joins TRBV12-3 or TRBV12-4 to TRBJ1-1, with D possibly being TRBD1 (5 bases). The CDR3 contains 14 residues. The germline V and J ends were trimmed by 2 bases and 4 bases, with 11 bases remaining between them. CDR3: CASSLQRRGTEAFF. The DNA for the CDR3 is TGTGCCAGCAGTTTACAGAGAAGGGGCACTGAAGCTTTCTTT.

This clonotype appeared many times. The rearrangement links TRBV5-1 to TRBJ2-7; D may be TRBD2 (5 bases). CDR1 is SGHRS, CDR2 YFSETQ, per germline. The CDR3 length is 13 residues. V was shortened by 0 bases and J by 7 bases, with 11 bases between the two germline ends. CDR3 bases: TGCGCCAGCAGCTTGGTGAGCTCGGGGGAGCAGTACTTC. Its protein product is CASSLVSSGEQYF.

There are many counts of this clonotype. V and J are TRBV28 and TRBJ2-3; D unresolved. Deletions cut 2 bases from V and 6 bases from J, with 6 bases between. This CDR3 contains 12 residues. Germline V gene data show CDR1 as MDHEN and CDR2 as SYDVKM. CDR3 DNA sequence: TGTGCCAGCAGTTTAAGGTTGGATACGCAGTATTTT. The encoded protein is CASSLRLDTQYF.

The chain recombines TRBV6-1 with TRBJ1-1; 7 bases match TRBD1. Looked up from germline, CDR1 is MNHNS and CDR2 is SASEGT. This CDR3 spans 17 amino acids. The J segment lost 1 base and the V segment lost 8 bases, leaving 16 bases of the junction unmatched. The CDR3 sequence is CASPRTGGGYGNTEAFF. CDR3 in DNA: TGTGCCAGCCCCCGAACCGGAGGGGGCTACGGGAACACTGAAGCTTTCTTT.

In its sample, this clonotype was seen a few times. V usage is TRBV11-3 and J usage is TRBJ1-6, with 8 bases matching TRBD1. V gave up 3 bases and J gave up 9 bases; unmatched junction bases: 4. Germline V gives CDR1 SGHNT, CDR2 YENEEA. The CDR3 is 14 residues long. The CDR3 DNA is TGTGCCAGCAGCTTTGGACAGGGACCTTCACCCCTCCACTTT. Translated, it gives CASSFGQGPSPLHF.

This clonotype was detected many times. This rearrangement joins TRBV5-6 to TRBJ1-1; D gene unclear. The germline V and J ends were trimmed by 2 bases and 0 bases, with 8 bases remaining between them. Germline CDR1 reads SGHDT; CDR2 reads YYEEEE. This CDR3 spans 14 amino acids. The CDR3 sequence is CASSFVELNTEAFF. The CDR3 DNA sequence: TGTGCCAGCAGCTTCGTAGAGTTGAACACTGAAGCTTTCTTT.

This clonotype was detected many times. This chain links TRBV4-1 with TRBJ1-4; TRBD1 matches at 7 bases. CDR3 length equals 17 residues. V shed 2 bases and J 14 bases; nucleotides not matched to a gene: 20. CDR1 and CDR2 (germline): MGHRA, YSYEKL. CDR3 in amino acids: CASSQPTDRVRLVGLFF. CDR3 nucleotide sequence: TGCGCCAGCAGCCAACCTACTGACAGGGTTCGTCTGGTAGGGCTGTTTTTT.

This clonotype occurred many times. The genes are TRBV20-1 and TRBJ2-3; the D gene could be TRBD1 or TRBD2 (6 bases each). The CDR3 has 18 amino acids. Germline loops: CDR1 DFQATT, CDR2 SNEGSKA (reference sequence). V shed 0 bases and J shed 2 bases, with 21 bases lying between them. The CDR3 DNA follows: TGCAGTGCTAGAGATCTGATTGGGGGGCGGGGCTTCACAGATACGCAGTATTTT. This sequence encodes CSARDLIGGRGFTDTQYF.

This clonotype was recorded at least ten times. CDR3 DNA sequence: TGCAGTGCTACTTTAGAGGGGGACAATGAGCAGTTCTTC. As protein: CSATLEGDNEQFF. This chain links TRBV20-1 with TRBJ2-1; D perhaps matches TRBD1 (6 bases). Trimming cost V 4 bases and J 5 bases, with 12 bases left between them. Germline CDR1 is DFQATT and CDR2 is SNEGSKA (reference sequence). This CDR3 is 13 amino acids long.

This clonotype was found many times. This chain connects TRBV20-1 to TRBJ2-7; 10 nucleotides line up with TRBD2. The J segment lost 4 bases and the V segment lost 4 bases, leaving 13 bases of the junction unmatched. The CDR3 has 16 residues. CDR1 and CDR2 from the germline V gene are DFQATT and SNEGSKA (reference sequence). The CDR3 DNA reads as TGCAGTGCTAACCCGGGGATAGCGGGGGGCCAATACGAGCAGTACTTC. Its protein product is CSANPGIAGGQYEQYF.

This clonotype was picked up many times. The chain uses TRBV29-1 and TRBJ1-2, with 7 bases lining up with TRBD1. V dropped 5 bases and J dropped 5; count of bases not matched to a gene: 23. Germline CDR1 is SQVTM and CDR2 is ANQGSEA. The CDR3 spans 18 residues. CDR3 coding DNA: TGCAGCGTTTACACAGGCGCCGTGGGGGGCCCCAGGGGGTATGGCTACACCTTC. Amino acid sequence: CSVYTGAVGGPRGYGYTF.

This clonotype was seen repeatedly, ten times or more. A read error may produce the germline difference seen at one junction end. This chain uses TRBV19 with TRBJ2-4; 9 bases map to TRBD1. The V gene's germline CDR1 is LNHDA and CDR2 SQIVND (reference sequence). CDR3 length: 13 residues. In nucleotides, the CDR3 is TGTGCCAGCAAACAGGGGGCTCAAAACACCTTGTACTTT. Protein sequence: CASKQGAQNTLYF.

In its sample, this clonotype ranks as medium-sized (0.01 to 0.1%). This chain connects TRBV29-1 to TRBJ1-5, with D possibly being TRBD1 (6 bases). The CDR3 extends over 13 amino acids. In germline, CDR1 is SQVTM, CDR2 ANQGSEA. Trimming cost V 4 bases and J 9 bases, with 16 bases left between them. The CDR3 region is CSVGWGLESPQHF. In nucleotides, the CDR3 is TGCAGCGTTGGTTGGGGGCTTGAGTCGCCCCAGCATTTT.

This clonotype has ten or more counts. The chain is built from TRBV6-5 and TRBJ2-1; D possibly corresponds to TRBD1 (5 bases). Between the trimmed V and J ends, which lost 2 bases and 8 bases, there was a span of 10 bases. CDR3 size: 13 residues. Germline CDR1 is MNHEY and CDR2 is SVGAGI. The CDR3 DNA sequence: TGTGCCAGCAGTTACGTGAAAGGGGATGAGCAGTTCTTC. It codes for CASSYVKGDEQFF.

Many counts were recorded for this clonotype. This chain uses TRBV12-3 or TRBV12-4 with TRBJ2-5, with D perhaps TRBD2 (6 bases). V lost 6 bases, J lost 4 bases, and 15 bases lay in between. The length of the CDR3 is 14 residues. CDR3: CASRGGQEVETQYF. In nucleotides, the CDR3 is TGTGCCAGCAGAGGAGGGCAGGAGGTAGAGACCCAGTACTTC.

This clonotype was recorded many times. The chain couples TRBV6-2 or TRBV6-3 to TRBJ1-1; 7 nucleotides align to TRBD1. The CDR3 length is 14 residues. Per the germline V gene, CDR1 is MNHEY and CDR2 is SVGEGT. Trimming took 8 bases from V and 11 from J; bases not matched to a gene: 17. CDR3 in amino acids: CASAHDRVERRAFF. The CDR3 coding sequence is TGTGCCAGCGCGCACGACAGGGTCGAACGGCGTGCTTTCTTT.